This TCR beta chain emerged from a study of blood T cell repertoires in COVID-19. The overall study: The United States, Italy and Spain supplied acute and convalescent COVID-19 samples. PBMCs, B-cell-depleted T cells, or T cells provided the cDNA or gDNA that made up the material.

The germline gives CDR1 SGHTA, CDR2 FQGNSA. This CDR3 has 13 amino acids. With 5 bases removed from V and 4 bases from J, the gap between germline ends came to 11 bases. Produced via immunoSEQ multiplex PCR; TCRdb's table is partial and in-frame only. The sample holds roughly 160,000 clones, 80% to 90% seen once. The chain joins TRBV7-2 to TRBJ1-1; D not resolved. Sequencing used peripheral blood. This TCR was recovered from a woman of 80 years or more with acute or convalescent COVID-19. The CDR3 nucleotides are TGTGCCAGCAGCAAAGAAGAGGCCACTGAAGCTTTCTTT. Its translation is CASSKEEATEAFF.